The rows below give T cell receptor beta chains drawn from one sample of a study of shared clonotypes between healthy human individuals. Sequenced by immunoSEQ multiplex PCR; TCRdb stores in-frame clones only, minus some. The table records 1.6 million or so clones, roughly 98.5% of them present only once. Source material: naive CD4+ T cells sorted from blood. Source of these receptors: a man aged 25-40 years in good health. Each CDR3 is given with its conserved first and last residue. D genes are given only for firm matches. Size tells how often a clone was seen (once, few, many) or the class of an expanded clone, and some rows leave it out.

V gene: TRBV2; D gene: TRBD2; clone size: .; J gene: TRBJ2-7; CDR3 DNA: TGTGCCAGCAGTGTTAGCGGGTTCTACGAGCAGTACTTC; CDR3 protein: CASSVSGFYEQYF
V gene: TRBV28; D gene: TRBD1; clone size: once; J gene: TRBJ2-7; CDR3 DNA: TGTGCCAGCAGGGATAACAGGGGCCGTGGGTACTTC; CDR3 protein: CASRDNRGRGYF
V gene: TRBV18; D gene: .; clone size: .; J gene: TRBJ2-1; CDR3 DNA: TGTGCCAGCTCACCAGGACTGTTGAATGAGCAGTTCTTC; CDR3 protein: CASSPGLLNEQFF
V gene: TRBV18; D gene: .; clone size: .; J gene: TRBJ2-1; CDR3 DNA: TGTGCCAGCCTTTCAGGCACGGGAAACAATGAGCAGTTCTTC; CDR3 protein: CASLSGTGNNEQFF
V gene: TRBV5-1; D gene: .; clone size: .; J gene: TRBJ2-3; CDR3 DNA: TGCGCCAGCAGCAAAGGGACATTTACAGATACGCAGTATTTT; CDR3 protein: CASSKGTFTDTQYF
V gene: TRBV29-1; D gene: .; clone size: once; J gene: TRBJ2-2; CDR3 DNA: TGCAGCGTTGACCCTAGCTCAGCCGGGGAGCTGTTTTTT; CDR3 protein: CSVDPSSAGELFF
V gene: TRBV9; D gene: TRBD1; clone size: .; J gene: TRBJ2-1; CDR3 DNA: TGTGCCAGCAGCGTAGGCCAGGGGGACAATGAGCAGTTCTTC; CDR3 protein: CASSVGQGDNEQFF
V gene: TRBV4-3; D gene: .; clone size: .; J gene: TRBJ2-6; CDR3 DNA: TGCGCCAGCAGCCAGAGAAGCAGTAGATCTGGGGCCAACGTCCTGACTTTC; CDR3 protein: CASSQRSSRSGANVLTF
V gene: TRBV11-2; D gene: .; clone size: once; J gene: TRBJ1-2; CDR3 DNA: TGTGCCAGCAGCCCGGGACTGAATGGAGGCTACACCTTC; CDR3 protein: CASSPGLNGGYTF
V gene: TRBV10-3; D gene: .; clone size: .; J gene: TRBJ1-3; CDR3 DNA: TGTGCCATCAGCACATCCTCCTCTGGAAACACCATATATTTT; CDR3 protein: CAISTSSSGNTIYF
V gene: TRBV7-9; D gene: .; clone size: .; J gene: TRBJ2-1; CDR3 DNA: TGTGCCAGCAGCTCCAGTTCCAGCGGGCGGTTTGAGGAGCAGTTCTTC; CDR3 protein: CASSSSSSGRFEEQFF
V gene: TRBV6-4; D gene: .; clone size: .; J gene: TRBJ2-1; CDR3 DNA: TGTGCCAGCAGTGACTCCGGAGGGGTCGATGAGCAGTTCTTC; CDR3 protein: CASSDSGGVDEQFF
V gene: TRBV29-1; D gene: TRBD1; clone size: .; J gene: TRBJ2-2; CDR3 DNA: TGCAGCGTTTGGACAGGACAGACCGGGGAGCTGTTTTTT; CDR3 protein: CSVWTGQTGELFF
V gene: TRBV2; D gene: .; clone size: .; J gene: TRBJ1-1; CDR3 DNA: TGTGCCAGCACCCCGGCGGGGACTGCGGGTTTGGCCCTCACTGAAGCTTTCTTT; CDR3 protein: CASTPAGTAGLALTEAFF
V gene: TRBV11-2; D gene: TRBD2; clone size: .; J gene: TRBJ2-7; CDR3 DNA: TGTGCCAGCAGCTTAGATGGGCTAGCGGGAGGGTCCTACGAGCAGTACTTC; CDR3 protein: CASSLDGLAGGSYEQYF
V gene: TRBV2; D gene: .; clone size: .; J gene: TRBJ2-7; CDR3 DNA: TGTGCCAGCCTTATCGGGGATCTGTACGAGCAGTACTTC; CDR3 protein: CASLIGDLYEQYF
V gene: TRBV2; D gene: TRBD2; clone size: .; J gene: TRBJ2-1; CDR3 DNA: TGTGCCAGCAACCCGAGAGCGGGAGCTTTTCATGAGCAGTTCTTC; CDR3 protein: CASNPRAGAFHEQFF
V gene: TRBV2; D gene: TRBD1; clone size: .; J gene: TRBJ2-2; CDR3 DNA: TGTGCCAGCACTGGGACAGGGGGTTGGAGCGGGGAGCTGTTTTTT; CDR3 protein: CASTGTGGWSGELFF
V gene: TRBV5-1; D gene: TRBD1; clone size: .; J gene: TRBJ2-1; CDR3 DNA: TGCGCCAGCTACCGTACCTGGGACAGTGAGCAGTTCTTC; CDR3 protein: CASYRTWDSEQFF
V gene: TRBV6-5; D gene: .; clone size: .; J gene: TRBJ2-5; CDR3 DNA: TGTGCCAGCAGTTTGGGACGTACCCAGTACTTC; CDR3 protein: CASSLGRTQYF
V gene: TRBV18; D gene: .; clone size: .; J gene: TRBJ1-4; CDR3 DNA: TGTGCCAGCTCACCTTTCGACCCGGCCGTAACTAATGAAAAACTGTTTTTT; CDR3 protein: CASSPFDPAVTNEKLFF
V gene: TRBV6-5; D gene: .; clone size: .; J gene: TRBJ1-2; CDR3 DNA: TGTGCCAGCACCGAGGGGGGCTTGACGGTCTACACCTTC; CDR3 protein: CASTEGGLTVYTF
V gene: TRBV10-1; D gene: .; clone size: .; J gene: TRBJ2-5; CDR3 DNA: TGCGCCTCTAAGTTAGGGGGGGCTGAGGAGACCCAGTACTTC; CDR3 protein: CASKLGGAEETQYF
V gene: TRBV19; D gene: .; clone size: .; J gene: TRBJ2-1; CDR3 DNA: TGTGCCAGTAGCGGGCCCTACAATGAGCAGTTCTTC; CDR3 protein: CASSGPYNEQFF
V gene: TRBV9; D gene: .; clone size: .; J gene: TRBJ2-7; CDR3 DNA: TGTGCCAGCAGCGTAGGTGCGTCGGGGACTGTGGAGCAGTACTTC; CDR3 protein: CASSVGASGTVEQYF
V gene: TRBV5-1; D gene: TRBD1; clone size: .; J gene: TRBJ2-2; CDR3 DNA: TGCGCCAGCAGCCTGGACAGGATGGCTGGCGGGGAGCTGTTTTTT; CDR3 protein: CASSLDRMAGGELFF
V gene: TRBV5-1; D gene: TRBD1; clone size: .; J gene: TRBJ2-6; CDR3 DNA: TGCGCCAGCAGCGTTCGGACAGGAGACTCTGGGGCCAACGTCCTGACTTTC; CDR3 protein: CASSVRTGDSGANVLTF
V gene: TRBV5-1; D gene: .; clone size: .; J gene: TRBJ2-3; CDR3 DNA: TGCGCCAGCAGCTGGGGAACAACAGGGGATACGCAGTATTTT; CDR3 protein: CASSWGTTGDTQYF
V gene: TRBV2; D gene: .; clone size: .; J gene: TRBJ2-5; CDR3 DNA: TGTGCCAGCAGCCCGGCCAGGTACCAAGAGACCCAGTACTTC; CDR3 protein: CASSPARYQETQYF
V gene: TRBV6-6; D gene: .; clone size: .; J gene: TRBJ2-3; CDR3 DNA: TGTGCCAGCAGTTACAGGCCCCTCCGCACAGATACGCAGTATTTT; CDR3 protein: CASSYRPLRTDTQYF
V gene: TRBV11-3; D gene: TRBD2; clone size: .; J gene: TRBJ2-3; CDR3 DNA: TGTGCCAGCAGCTTAGGGGTAGCGGGGCTGCAGGATACGCAGTATTTT; CDR3 protein: CASSLGVAGLQDTQYF
V gene: TRBV5-4; D gene: TRBD2; clone size: .; J gene: TRBJ2-3; CDR3 DNA: TGTGCCAGCAGCCCATGGACTAGCGGGATTAGCACAGATACGCAGTATTTT; CDR3 protein: CASSPWTSGISTDTQYF
V gene: TRBV19; D gene: .; clone size: .; J gene: TRBJ2-7; CDR3 DNA: TGTGCCAGTAGTATAGCAGGGAAACAGTTCTACGAGCAGTACTTC; CDR3 protein: CASSIAGKQFYEQYF
V gene: TRBV4-3; D gene: .; clone size: .; J gene: TRBJ2-7; CDR3 DNA: TGCGCCAGCAGCCAAGATTCGAGCTCCTACGAGCAGTACTTC; CDR3 protein: CASSQDSSSYEQYF
V gene: TRBV28; D gene: TRBD1; clone size: .; J gene: TRBJ1-5; CDR3 DNA: TGTGCCAGCAGTTCGTACAGGGGGAACAATCAGCCCCAGCATTTT; CDR3 protein: CASSSYRGNNQPQHF
V gene: TRBV7-9; D gene: .; clone size: once; J gene: TRBJ1-3; CDR3 DNA: TGTGCCAGCAGCTTGATTCGGGGGCCGAACCTCTCTGGAAACACCATATATTTT; CDR3 protein: CASSLIRGPNLSGNTIYF
V gene: TRBV6-6; D gene: .; clone size: .; J gene: TRBJ2-7; CDR3 DNA: TGTGCCAGCAGTAGGACCACCTACGAGCAGTACTTC; CDR3 protein: CASSRTTYEQYF
V gene: TRBV18; D gene: TRBD1; clone size: .; J gene: TRBJ1-4; CDR3 DNA: TGTGCCAGCTCACCGCCGGGACAGGGGAATGAAAAACTGTTTTTT; CDR3 protein: CASSPPGQGNEKLFF
V gene: TRBV19; D gene: .; clone size: once; J gene: TRBJ1-4; CDR3 DNA: TGTGCCAGTAGTAGTTCGGACCTCCCAGAAAAACTGTTTTTT; CDR3 protein: CASSSSDLPEKLFF
V gene: TRBV5-1; D gene: .; clone size: .; J gene: TRBJ1-2; CDR3 DNA: TGCGCCAGCAGCTTGGACCAGGTCTATGGCTACACCTTC; CDR3 protein: CASSLDQVYGYTF
V gene: TRBV19; D gene: TRBD1; clone size: .; J gene: TRBJ1-2; CDR3 DNA: TGTGCCAGTAGCAACCGGGACAGGGTGACCTATGGCTACACCTTC; CDR3 protein: CASSNRDRVTYGYTF
V gene: TRBV9; D gene: .; clone size: .; J gene: TRBJ2-3; CDR3 DNA: TGTGCCAGCAGCGTAGCTTACACAGATACGCAGTATTTT; CDR3 protein: CASSVAYTDTQYF
V gene: TRBV28; D gene: .; clone size: .; J gene: TRBJ1-5; CDR3 DNA: TGTGCCAGCAGTTCCCAGGGTCGCGGCAATCAGCCCCAGCATTTT; CDR3 protein: CASSSQGRGNQPQHF
V gene: TRBV28; D gene: TRBD1; clone size: .; J gene: TRBJ2-1; CDR3 DNA: TGTGCCAGCAGTTTATTGTGGGACAGGGGAGATGAGCAGTTCTTC; CDR3 protein: CASSLLWDRGDEQFF
V gene: TRBV10-1; D gene: .; clone size: .; J gene: TRBJ2-4; CDR3 DNA: TGCGCCAGCAGTGAGTCAGGTGGGGTCCGAAACATTCAGTACTTC; CDR3 protein: CASSESGGVRNIQYF
V gene: TRBV7-2; D gene: .; clone size: .; J gene: TRBJ2-1; CDR3 DNA: TGTGCCAGCAGCCAGAGCTTCTACAATGAGCAGTTCTTC; CDR3 protein: CASSQSFYNEQFF
V gene: TRBV5-1; D gene: .; clone size: once; J gene: TRBJ1-1; CDR3 DNA: TGCGCCAGCAGCTTGGTGTCTTCGGTCCAAGCTTTCTTT; CDR3 protein: CASSLVSSVQAFF
V gene: TRBV14; D gene: .; clone size: .; J gene: TRBJ1-1; CDR3 DNA: TGTGCCAGCAGCCAAAATTTTCAGGGGCGCGGGACTGAAGCTTTCTTT; CDR3 protein: CASSQNFQGRGTEAFF
V gene: TRBV6-5; D gene: TRBD2; clone size: once; J gene: TRBJ2-3; CDR3 DNA: TGTGCCAGCAGACAACTAGCGGGCAGCACAGATACGCAGTATTTT; CDR3 protein: CASRQLAGSTDTQYF